The source of this T cell receptor beta chain is a study of cytomegalovirus exposure and HLA in healthy donors. Study results and limitations: Later genetic work tied a missense DCLRE1C variant to beta-chain V and J trimming.

Notes on this clone: Its antigen is currently unknown.

This CDR3 region has 16 residues. Germline assignment: CDR1 SGHNT and CDR2 YYREEE (reference sequence). Trimming pared 0 bases from V and 3 bases from J, leaving 15 bases between. Vbeta (60) and Jbeta (13) primers were used in the PCR. The data were produced by immunoSEQ multiplex PCR, yet TCRdb's version contains in-frame clones alone and is incomplete. The table shows over 100,000 clones, with almost 70% occurring only once. Sequenced material: PBMCs. V is TRBV5-4 and J is TRBJ1-1; D possibly corresponds to TRBD1 (5 bases). The sequence derives from a man aged 25 to 40 in good health and CMV-seropositive. CDR3 protein: CASSLEGLRRYTEAFF. DNA of the CDR3: TGTGCCAGCAGCTTGGAGGGACTTCGGCGTTACACTGAAGCTTTCTTT.